This TCR beta chain is from a study of OX40 agonist ivuxolimab in advanced cancers. Points from the study as a whole: Patients who responded partially at 0.1-3.0 mg/kg showed clonal expansion ranking among the lowest. CD4+ T cells averaged fewer expanded clones than CD8+ T cells. Clonal expansion was seen in CD4+ and CD8+ blood T cells by week 6 at 0.1 to 3.0 mg/kg. Also showing low normalized T-cell clonal expansion were some of the nonresponders.

The table lists this clone with a count of one. The antigen remains unidentified. This CDR3 is built from 14 residues. Trimming took off 4 bases at V and 7 bases at J, with 14 bases between the two ends. Germline-derived CDR1 and CDR2 are SGHRS and YFSETQ. The table came from immunoSEQ multiplex PCR; TCRdb's copy has only in-frame clones and leaves some out. This sample yields roughly 72,000 clones, of which roughly 87% are seen a single time; over 10% belongs to the top ten. The chain links TRBV5-1 to TRBJ1-4, with D perhaps matching TRBD1 (5 bases). The starting material was CD4+ or CD8+ T cells sorted from blood, obtained in a trial of the OX40 agonist ivuxolimab. The TCR sequence derives from an adult with an advanced solid tumor such as melanoma, head and neck, liver or kidney cancer. Here the CDR3 DNA reads TGCGCCAGCAGCCTGGACCCTGGGACTGAAAAACTGTTTTTT. Protein sequence: CASSLDPGTEKLFF.